Below, one T cell receptor (beta chain) is given with its context. The CDR3 length is 15 residues. The V gene's germline CDR1 is KGHDR and CDR2 SFDVKD. J lost 8 bases, V lost 2 bases, and 10 bases had no gene match. This specimen comes from a study of blood T cell repertoires in COVID-19. Study summary: Sites in the United States, Italy and Spain provided acute and convalescent COVID-19 samples. T cells, B-cell-depleted T cells, or PBMCs provided the cDNA or gDNA that served as material.

In the study's own analysis: Reference gene primer amplification yielded estimated nucleated cell counts. Assay used: immunoSEQ multiplex PCR; TCRdb lists only in-frame clones, some missing. Clonal size and the V and J genes are those of that table, whereas D and trimming came from the DNA. Of a few hundred thousand clones listed, 85% are singletons. This chain uses TRBV24-1 with TRBJ1-2; 7 bases agree with TRBD1. This sequence originates from a young woman with acute or convalescent COVID-19. The sample taken for sequencing was peripheral blood. CDR3 sequence reads: CATSDYNRGSIGYTF. The CDR3 nucleotides are TGTGCCACCAGTGATTATAACAGGGGTTCGATCGGCTACACCTTC.